This TCR beta chain came from a study of T cell responses to AZD1222 COVID-19 vaccine. Points from the study as a whole: Clonal diversity was possibly underestimated; the donors were predominantly white British and more often female. Baseline testing showed seropositivity in only a handful of AZD1222 recipients. After the peak T cell response, and only then, were repertoires sampled.

The CDR3 sequence is 14 residues long. Between the trimmed V and J ends, which lost 0 bases and 3 bases, there was a span of 9 bases. Points on this clone: Its target is unknown.

Produced via immunoSEQ multiplex PCR; TCRdb's table is partial and in-frame only. The profile covers around 150,000 clones, with 88% appearing a single time and roughly 2% taken by the ten largest. The source material was peripheral blood, sampled on day 0 of AZD1222 vaccination. The rearrangement links TRBV23-1 to TRBJ2-7; possible D gene TRBD1, 6 bases. TRBV23-1 is classed as an ORF, of uncertain function. The receptor was derived from an adult in good health. CDR3 amino acids: CASSQSGGFYEQYF. CDR3 coding DNA: TGCGCCAGCAGTCAATCTGGGGGCTTCTACGAGCAGTACTTC.